Listed below are T cell receptor beta chains from one sample, sequenced in a study of cytotoxic CD8 clonotypes in ibrutinib-treated CLL. Clones were read by immunoSEQ multiplex PCR, and TCRdb kept only the in-frame ones, dropping some. The sample carries about 200,000 clones, more than 75% recorded once. The input for sequencing was PBMCs, taken after 12 months of ibrutinib treatment. Source of these receptors: a human donor with chronic lymphocytic leukemia. Both conserved end residues are part of each CDR3. A D gene is named only where the DNA matches it firmly. The listing skips clone size in some rows; elsewhere it reads once, few, many or a size class.

abundance,d_gene,v_gene,j_gene,CDR3nt,CDR3aa
-,-,TRBV19,TRBJ1-2,TGTGCCAGTAGTATCGAGTTTACGACTAACTATGGCTACACCTTC,CASSIEFTTNYGYTF
few,-,TRBV5-4,TRBJ1-4,TGTGCCAGCAGCTTGGGGCAGGGAAGGAACAAACTGTTTTTT,CASSLGQGRNKLFF
-,TRBD1,TRBV5-1,TRBJ2-3,TGCGCCAGCAGCCCTGGGACAGGGGGGCTCACAGATACGCAGTATTTT,CASSPGTGGLTDTQYF
-,-,TRBV30,TRBJ1-1,TGTGCCTGGAGTTTCGGGCTGGGCACTGAAGCTTTCTTT,CAWSFGLGTEAFF
-,-,TRBV30,TRBJ1-1,TGTGCCTGGATCGGACCTATGAACACTGAAGCTTTCTTT,CAWIGPMNTEAFF
-,-,TRBV19,TRBJ1-2,TGTGCCAGTAACGGAAAGAGACAGGCCGGCCCCTATGGCTACACCTTC,CASNGKRQAGPYGYTF
-,-,TRBV6-5,TRBJ2-7,TGTGCCAGCAGTCGGTATGGGGGTTACGAGCAGTACTTC,CASSRYGGYEQYF
-,TRBD1,TRBV5-1,TRBJ1-1,TGCGCCAGCAGCCCGGCACAGGGGATGAACACTGAAGCTTTCTTT,CASSPAQGMNTEAFF
-,-,TRBV19,TRBJ1-1,TGTGCCAGTAGATCTAGGGACGTCGAAGCTTTCTTT,CASRSRDVEAFF
-,-,TRBV19,TRBJ2-7,TGTGCCAGTAGTATTCCCGGGTTGAGCTACGAGCAGTACTTC,CASSIPGLSYEQYF
-,-,TRBV28,TRBJ1-5,TGTGCCAGCACCCCGACGGGAAATCAGCCCCAGCATTTT,CASTPTGNQPQHF
-,-,TRBV30,TRBJ2-2,TGTGCCTGGAGTGTACCGCCCAACACCGGGGAGCTGTTTTTT,CAWSVPPNTGELFF
-,TRBD2,TRBV5-5,TRBJ2-1,TGTGCCAGCAAAATAGCGGGGGATACCTACAATGAGCAGTTCTTC,CASKIAGDTYNEQFF
-,TRBD1,TRBV28,TRBJ1-2,TGTGCCAGCAGTCGGACAGGGGGCCGAGGTGGCTACACCTTC,CASSRTGGRGGYTF
-,-,TRBV19,TRBJ2-7,TGTGCCAGTAGAGGAGGGGGAGCCTACGAGCAGTACTTC,CASRGGGAYEQYF
-,TRBD1,TRBV25-1,TRBJ2-1,TGTGCCAGCAGTGAACCTCAGGGGGACGGTTCCTACAATGAGCAGTTCTTC,CASSEPQGDGSYNEQFF
few,-,TRBV30,TRBJ1-5,TGTGCCTGGAGTGTCCAGGGGCAAAGACAGCCCCAGCATTTT,CAWSVQGQRQPQHF
-,-,TRBV9,TRBJ1-3,TGTGCCAGCAGCGTTTCAGGGAAGGACACCATATATTTT,CASSVSGKDTIYF
-,TRBD1,TRBV5-8,TRBJ2-7,TGTGCCAGCAGCTTGGGGTGGACAGGAGCGGACGAGCAGTACTTC,CASSLGWTGADEQYF
-,-,TRBV4-1,TRBJ1-4,TGCGCCAGCAGCCTCGCGGACGGTGAAAAACTGTTTTTT,CASSLADGEKLFF
once,TRBD1,TRBV18,TRBJ2-5,TGTGCCAGCGAGCCGGGACAGGGTCTGGAGACCCAGTACTTC,CASEPGQGLETQYF
-,TRBD2,TRBV7-9,TRBJ2-1,TGTGCCAGCAGCCGGACTAGCGATGAGCAGTTCTTC,CASSRTSDEQFF
-,TRBD2,TRBV23-1,TRBJ2-1,TGCGCCAGCGGAAGCGGGAGTGGTAGCAATGAGCAGTTCTTC,CASGSGSGSNEQFF
few,-,TRBV5-6,TRBJ1-6,TGTGCCAGCAGCCCACAGGGATCACCCCTCCACTTT,CASSPQGSPLHF
-,-,TRBV7-9,TRBJ2-2,TGTGCCAGCAGCTTCCGGGACGGGAACACCGGGGAGCTGTTTTTT,CASSFRDGNTGELFF
-,-,TRBV11-1,TRBJ2-1,TGTGCCAGCAGCTTAGCGCGAGGGGGAGGCGGGAACAATGAGCAGTTCTTC,CASSLARGGGGNNEQFF
-,-,TRBV6-5,TRBJ2-2,TGTGCCAGCACCCCGAACAGGGCCACCACCGGGGAGCTGTTTTTT,CASTPNRATTGELFF
few,TRBD1,TRBV27,TRBJ2-7,TGTGCCAGCAGTTCTCGGACAGGGGGGCCCTACGAGCAGTACTTC,CASSSRTGGPYEQYF
-,-,TRBV28,TRBJ1-5,TGTGCCAGCAGAGGGACACATTGGGTCTATAGCAATCAGCCCCAGCATTTT,CASRGTHWVYSNQPQHF
-,-,TRBV6-5,TRBJ2-7,TGTGCCAGCAGTAGCGGGCTAGCGAACTCCTACGAGCAGTACTTC,CASSSGLANSYEQYF
-,TRBD1,TRBV5-1,TRBJ2-1,TGCGCCAGCAGCCACGGACAGGGAGTGTCCTACAATGAGCAGTTCTTC,CASSHGQGVSYNEQFF
-,-,TRBV18,TRBJ1-1,TGTGCCAGCTCCTCCACTACTATCGTCACTGAAGCTTTCTTT,CASSSTTIVTEAFF
few,-,TRBV28,TRBJ1-4,TGTGCCAGCAGCCCCCACTGGGGTGCAACTAATGAAAAACTGTTTTTT,CASSPHWGATNEKLFF
-,TRBD2,TRBV5-6,TRBJ2-2,TGTGCCAGCAGCTTGAAGGCGGGAGGGTTCACCGGGGAGCTGTTTTTT,CASSLKAGGFTGELFF
-,-,TRBV5-1,TRBJ1-1,TGCGCCAGCAGCTTGAGGGCAGGGAGCCAGATGAACACTGAAGCTTTCTTT,CASSLRAGSQMNTEAFF